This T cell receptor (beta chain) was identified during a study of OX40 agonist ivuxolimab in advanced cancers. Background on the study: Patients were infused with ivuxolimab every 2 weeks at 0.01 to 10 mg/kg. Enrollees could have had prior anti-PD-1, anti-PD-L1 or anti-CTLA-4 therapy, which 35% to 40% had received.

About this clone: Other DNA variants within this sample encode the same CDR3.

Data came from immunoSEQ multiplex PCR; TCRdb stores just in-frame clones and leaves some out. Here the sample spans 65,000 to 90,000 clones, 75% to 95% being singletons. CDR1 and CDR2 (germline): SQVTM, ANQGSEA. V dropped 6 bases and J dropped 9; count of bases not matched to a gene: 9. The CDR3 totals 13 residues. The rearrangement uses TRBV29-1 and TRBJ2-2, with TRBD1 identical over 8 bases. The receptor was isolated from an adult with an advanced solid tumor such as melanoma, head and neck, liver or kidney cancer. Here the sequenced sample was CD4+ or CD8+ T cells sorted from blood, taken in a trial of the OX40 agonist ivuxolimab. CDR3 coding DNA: TGCAGCGTGGGGCAGGGGGCGGGGTGGGAGCTGTTTTTT. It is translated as CSVGQGAGWELFF.